What follows are 17 T cell receptor beta chains derived from one specimen sequenced in a study of CD8 T cells in ankylosing spondylitis. TCRdb itself ran the 5' RACE reads through MiXCR, one entry per CDR3 protein. This sample has 290,000 or so distinct CDR3 sequences; roughly 20% occur once, and the top ten carry roughly 3.6%. Sequences were obtained from blood, either unsorted or a sorted T cell fraction (not recorded which). All receptors come from a female donor with ankylosing spondylitis or in good health (not recorded which).

This clonotype was found many times. The rearrangement uses TRBV29-1 and TRBJ2-7; the match to TRBD1 covers 8 bases. The CDR3 runs to 12 residues. V was pared by 4 bases and J by 4 bases, with 3 bases of the junction left unmatched. Germline CDR1 and CDR2: SQVTM and ANQGSEA. As DNA, the CDR3 is TGCAGCGTTGCCGGACAGGGTTACGAGCAGTACTTC. This encodes CSVAGQGYEQYF.

The sample holds a few counts of this clonotype. This chain joins TRBV7-2 and TRBJ2-5, with 9 bases identical to TRBD2. In germline, CDR1 is SGHTA, CDR2 FQGNSA. J gave up 3 bases and V 1 base, and 3 bases lay outside the gene matches. CDR3 size: 15 residues. CDR3 coding DNA: TGTGCCAGCAGCTTAGAGGCTAGCGGGGAAGAGACCCAGTACTTC. It is translated as CASSLEASGEETQYF.

This clonotype was seen only a few times. The rearrangement joins TRBV3-1 to TRBJ1-3, with unresolved D. V was pared by 3 bases and J by 6 bases, with 9 bases between. This CDR3 has 13 amino acids. CDR1 is LGHDT, CDR2 YNNKEL, per germline (reference sequence). The CDR3 spells CASSQPSLNTIYF. CDR3 sequence (DNA): TGTGCCAGCAGCCAGCCGTCTTTAAACACCATATATTTT. Full variable domain (outside the CDR3, taken from reference TRBV3-1 and TRBJ1-3): DTAVSQTPKYLVTQMGNDKSIKCEQNLGHDTMYWYKQDSKKFLKIMFSYNNKELIINETVPNRFSPKSPDKAHLNLHINSLELGDSAVYFCASSQPSLNTIYFGEGSWLTVV.

This clonotype was counted at least ten times. The chain carries TRBV7-2 and TRBJ2-7, with D hard to call. V gave up 4 bases and J gave up 6 bases, with 19 bases separating them. This CDR3 has 15 residues. Per germline, CDR1 SGHTA and CDR2 FQGNSA. CDR3: CASSSVYSPGFEQYF. The CDR3 nucleotides are TGTGCCAGCAGCTCCGTTTATTCACCGGGCTTCGAGCAGTACTTC.

The chain employs TRBV6-2 or TRBV6-3 and TRBJ2-7; perhaps TRBD1 as D (6 bases). Trimming removed 0 bases from V and 2 bases from J, with 11 bases in between. The germline V gene encodes CDR1 MNHEY and CDR2 SVGEGT. The CDR3 totals 15 residues. The DNA for the CDR3 is TGTGCCAGCAGTTACTCGAACAGGGCCCCCTACGAGCAGTACTTC. Its protein product is CASSYSNRAPYEQYF.

Ten or more counts support this clonotype. This chain joins TRBV29-1 and TRBJ2-1; 9 positions agree with TRBD1. The germline V gene encodes CDR1 SQVTM and CDR2 ANQGSEA. The CDR3 covers 13 residues. Trimming took 4 bases from V and 6 from J; bases not matched to a gene: 4. The CDR3 DNA reads TGCAGCGTTGGGACAGGGGCCTTCAATGAGCAGTTCTTC. This encodes CSVGTGAFNEQFF.

This clonotype has just a few counts. The rearrangement uses TRBV20-1 and TRBJ1-2; the D is unclear. CDR3 size: 14 residues. Germline CDR1 DFQATT, CDR2 SNEGSKA (reference sequence). The V end was cut by 1 base, the J end by 2 bases, with 11 bases between. CDR3 nucleotides: TGCAGTGCTAGAGCAGAGGGTACGAACTATGGCTACACCTTC. Protein product: CSARAEGTNYGYTF.

This clonotype has a handful of counts. CDR3 sequence reads: CASAKQGDNSPLHF. CDR3 nucleotide sequence: TGTGCCAGCGCAAAACAGGGGGACAATTCACCCCTCCACTTT. The chain employs TRBV12-3 or TRBV12-4 and TRBJ1-6; TRBD1 aligns across 8 bases. This CDR3 spans 14 amino acids. V lost 8 bases and J lost 7; bases outside the gene matches: 7.

The chain uses TRBV18 and TRBJ1-5, with TRBD1 as a possible D gene (6 bases). The CDR3 has 12 residues. The germline V and J ends were trimmed by 8 bases and 5 bases, with 10 bases remaining between them. The V gene's germline CDR1 is KGHSH and CDR2 LQKENI. The CDR3 region has the DNA TGTGCCAGCAGCCCAGGGGATCAGCCCCAGCATTTT. Translated: CASSPGDQPQHF.

The rearrangement joins TRBV5-5 to TRBJ2-7; D unclear. This CDR3 contains 13 residues. V lost 5 bases and J 2 bases, leaving 11 bases between the germline ends. Germline values: CDR1 SGHKS, CDR2 YYEKEE (reference sequence). The CDR3 DNA reads TGTGCCAGCAGTAGTCAAGTAGCCTACGAGCAGTACTTC. Its protein is CASSSQVAYEQYF.

This clonotype has only a few counts. This chain joins TRBV7-2 and TRBJ1-2; 9 bases agree with TRBD1. With V trimmed by 5 bases and J by 4 bases, 8 bases remained unmatched. Germline-derived CDR1 and CDR2 are SGHTA and FQGNSA. This CDR3 comprises 15 residues. The CDR3 DNA is TGTGCCAGCAGCGACCAGACAGGGGGAACCTATGGCTACACCTTC. Residues: CASSDQTGGTYGYTF.

CDR3 sequence: CASSIEVMNTEAFF. The CDR3 bases are TGTGCCAGTAGTATAGAGGTTATGAACACTGAAGCTTTCTTT. The chain recombines TRBV19 with TRBJ1-1; no clear D gene. V was clipped by 0 bases and J by 0 bases, with 5 bases between them. CDR3 length: 14 residues. Germline CDR1 is LNHDA and CDR2 is SQIVND (reference sequence). The full variable domain, with the rest looked up from reference TRBV19 and TRBJ1-1, is DGGITQSPKYLFRKEGQNVTLSCEQNLNHDAMYWYRQDPGQGLRLIYYSQIVNDFQKGDIAEGYSVSREKKESFPLTVTSAQKNPTAFYLCASSIEVMNTEAFFGQGTRLTVV.

The rearrangement uses TRBV7-9 and TRBJ2-7; maybe TRBD1 (6 bases). The V end was cut by 2 bases, the J end by 6 bases, with 17 bases between. CDR3 size: 15 residues. Germline CDR1 SEHNR, CDR2 FQNEAQ (reference sequence). In DNA form, the CDR3 reads TGTGCCAGCAGCTTACCCGGGACAATAGGGGGCGAGCAGTACTTC. It encodes CASSLPGTIGGEQYF.

In this sample, this clonotype turned up a few times. The V gene is TRBV7-9, the J gene TRBJ2-3; no firm D call. The V gene lost 1 base and the J gene lost 2 bases, with 16 bases spanning the gap. The CDR3 has 17 amino acids. CDR1 is SEHNR and CDR2 is FQNEAQ in the germline V gene (reference sequence). DNA for the CDR3: TGTGCCAGCAGCTTAGTGGGAAGTCCCTGGGACACAGATACGCAGTATTTT. It is translated as CASSLVGSPWDTDTQYF.

The CDR3: CASGWGEEKLFF. The CDR3 DNA is TGTGCCAGCGGATGGGGGGAGGAAAAACTGTTTTTT. The chain joins TRBV27 to TRBJ1-4; weak D call: TRBD1 (5 bases). This CDR3 is built from 12 residues. The V end was cut by 8 bases, the J end by 8 bases, with 12 bases between. Germline-derived CDR1 and CDR2 are MNHEY and SMNVEV (reference sequence).

In regard to this clonotype: This may arise from a read error, as a much more abundant clone is one base away. This sequence joins TRBV6-2 or TRBV6-3 and TRBJ2-5; D might be TRBD1 (5 bases). V gave up 4 bases and J gave up 3 bases, with 6 bases separating them. This CDR3 comprises 12 residues. Germline-derived CDR1 and CDR2 are MNHEY and SVGEGT. The DNA for the CDR3 is TGTGCCAGCAGTTCCAGGGAAGAGACCCAGTACTTC. Encoded protein: CASSSREETQYF.

This clonotype was counted many times. The rearrangement links TRBV12-3 or TRBV12-4 to TRBJ2-7; maybe TRBD2 (5 bases). The CDR3 is 11 amino acids. V gave up 3 bases and J gave up 6 bases, with 6 bases separating them. CDR3 bases: TGTGCCAGCAGTTTTCTAGCCGAGCAGTACTTC. Encoded protein: CASSFLAEQYF.